These T cell receptor beta chains were read from a single sample in a study of cytomegalovirus exposure and HLA in healthy donors. Clones were read by immunoSEQ multiplex PCR, and TCRdb kept only the in-frame ones, dropping some. The sample holds about 130,000 clones, approximately 95% seen once. The sequenced material came from PBMCs. The receptors were sampled from a man between 18 and 35 years old in good health and CMV-seronegative. Each CDR3 is given with its conserved first and last residue. D genes are given only for firm matches. Only part of the rows carry a size: once, few, many, or a class if the clone is expanded.

>-|TRBV9|TRBJ2-1|TRBD2
CASSPRASGSNEQFF
TGTGCCAGCAGCCCGCGGGCTAGCGGGAGTAATGAGCAGTTCTTC
>-|TRBV11-3|TRBJ2-3|TRBD1
CASLRDSNWDTQYF
TGTGCCAGCCTCCGGGACAGTAATTGGGATACGCAGTATTTT
>-|TRBV10-3|TRBJ1-4|TRBD1
CAISEGHRGEKLFF
TGTGCCATCAGTGAAGGTCACAGGGGTGAAAAACTGTTTTTT
>-|TRBV9|TRBJ2-7|-
CASSGGKQGWAYEQYF
TGTGCCAGCAGCGGCGGGAAACAGGGGTGGGCCTACGAGCAGTACTTC
>-|TRBV28|TRBJ2-7|TRBD2
CASSNVAGEGPYEQYF
TGTGCCAGCAGCAACGTAGCGGGGGAGGGTCCCTACGAGCAGTACTTC
>-|TRBV11-3|TRBJ2-2|-
CASSSTQGLFF
TGTGCCAGCAGCTCGACACAGGGACTGTTTTTT
>-|TRBV6-6|TRBJ1-3|-
CASSYSYSGNTIYF
TGTGCCAGCAGTTACTCCTACTCTGGAAACACCATATATTTT
>-|TRBV6-6|TRBJ1-5|-
CASSYSAGGNQPQHF
TGTGCCAGCAGTTACTCCGCCGGGGGTAATCAGCCCCAGCATTTT
>-|TRBV27|TRBJ1-4|TRBD1
CASSSPLTGGHEKLFF
TGTGCCAGCAGTTCCCCACTCACAGGGGGGCATGAAAAACTGTTTTTT
>-|TRBV28|TRBJ1-2|-
CASRPISSSDYGYTF
TGTGCCAGCAGACCCATTTCTTCATCGGACTATGGCTACACCTTC
>once|TRBV18|TRBJ1-2|-
CASSPEILWGYTF
TGTGCCAGCTCACCAGAGATCCTGTGGGGCTACACCTTC
>-|TRBV5-5|TRBJ1-1|TRBD1
CASSLDRGQSREAFF
TGTGCCAGCAGCTTGGACAGGGGGCAAAGTAGAGAAGCTTTCTTT
>-|TRBV6-6|TRBJ1-4|TRBD1
CASTRGDRAEKLFF
TGTGCCAGCACCAGGGGGGACAGGGCAGAAAAACTGTTTTTT
>-|TRBV27|TRBJ2-4|-
CASSSRLDLAKNIQYF
TGTGCCAGCAGTTCCCGACTCGACCTAGCCAAAAACATTCAGTACTTC
>-|TRBV2|TRBJ1-1|-
CASRPRQAGAEAFF
TGTGCCAGCAGACCCCGACAGGCGGGGGCTGAAGCTTTCTTT
>-|TRBV7-9|TRBJ1-5|-
CASSKGNQNQPQHF
TGTGCCAGCAGCAAGGGGAACCAGAATCAGCCCCAGCATTTT
>-|TRBV12-5|TRBJ1-2|-
CASGLVLDSYNSLNGYTF
TGTGCTAGTGGTTTGGTACTGGACTCCTACAACTCACTTAATGGCTACACCTTC
>-|TRBV12-5|TRBJ1-1|TRBD1
CASAWWDRVAYGTEAFF
TGTGCTAGTGCCTGGTGGGACAGGGTGGCATATGGCACTGAAGCTTTCTTT
>-|TRBV2|TRBJ1-1|TRBD1
CASSPGQGDTEAFF
TGTGCCAGCAGTCCGGGACAGGGTGACACTGAAGCTTTCTTT
>-|TRBV6-1|TRBJ1-3|-
CASSEMTGRNSGNTIYF
TGTGCCAGCAGTGAAATGACTGGTCGCAACTCTGGAAACACCATATATTTT
>-|TRBV28|TRBJ2-1|-
CASSLTTVHSYNEQFF
TGTGCCAGCAGTTTAACGACAGTCCACTCCTACAATGAGCAGTTCTTC
>-|TRBV18|TRBJ1-4|TRBD1
CASSPRDRSQQEKLFF
TGTGCCAGCTCACCAAGGGACAGATCCCAACAAGAAAAACTGTTTTTT
>-|TRBV10-3|TRBJ2-7|-
CAISDVSSYEQYF
TGTGCCATCAGTGACGTTAGCTCCTACGAGCAGTACTTC
>-|TRBV27|TRBJ1-1|-
CASSFSTGTEAFF
TGTGCCAGCAGTTTCTCCACAGGGACGGAAGCTTTCTTT
>once|TRBV4-1|TRBJ2-1|TRBD2
CASRRAGVAEQFF
TGCGCCAGCAGACGGGCGGGAGTTGCTGAGCAGTTCTTC
>-|TRBV13|TRBJ2-7|TRBD1
CASSPGQDSYEQYF
TGTGCCAGCAGCCCGGGACAGGACTCCTACGAGCAGTACTTC
>few|TRBV27|TRBJ1-2|-
CASSLGRSYGYTF
TGTGCCAGCAGTTTAGGGAGGAGCTATGGCTACACCTTC
>-|TRBV27|TRBJ1-2|-
CASSLSPNRANGYTF
TGTGCCAGCAGTTTATCCCCCAACAGGGCGAACGGCTACACCTTC
>-|TRBV18|TRBJ1-1|TRBD1
CASSGLMNRGNTEAFF
TGTGCCAGCTCAGGTTTGATGAACAGGGGGAACACTGAAGCTTTCTTT
>-|TRBV7-3|TRBJ1-5|-
CASRSITTSGDQPQHF
TGTGCCAGCCGATCAATAACGACCTCAGGGGATCAGCCCCAGCATTTT
>-|TRBV6-5|TRBJ2-1|TRBD2
CASSYGGSSYNEQFF
TGTGCCAGCAGTTACGGCGGGAGCTCCTACAATGAGCAGTTCTTC
>-|TRBV29-1|TRBJ2-7|-
CSVGPGTYEQYF
TGCAGCGTTGGCCCGGGGACCTACGAGCAGTACTTC
>-|TRBV30|TRBJ1-2|TRBD1
CAVQGNGYTF
TGTGCTGTACAGGGGAATGGCTACACCTTC
>-|TRBV11-1|TRBJ2-1|-
CASSLVPREERPYNEQFF
TGTGCCAGCAGCTTAGTCCCAAGAGAAGAGCGGCCCTACAATGAGCAGTTCTTC
>-|TRBV6-5|TRBJ2-7|-
CASSYSFQGNEQYF
TGTGCCAGCAGTTACTCGTTCCAGGGTAACGAGCAGTACTTC
>-|TRBV28|TRBJ2-3|TRBD2
CASSLQEGGILPRWSSGVNTQYF
TGTGCCAGCAGTTTACAGGAGGGGGGGATCCTCCCCCGGTGGAGTAGCGGGGTTAATACGCAGTATTTT
>-|TRBV19|TRBJ2-4|-
CASSIQGAKNIQYF
TGTGCCAGTAGTATTCAGGGGGCCAAAAACATTCAGTACTTC
>-|TRBV4-1|TRBJ2-7|TRBD2
CASSQIAGVNSYEQYF
TGCGCCAGCAGCCAAATAGCGGGAGTTAACTCCTACGAGCAGTACTTC
>once|TRBV18|TRBJ1-1|TRBD1
CASSSGTGNEGEAFF
TGTGCCAGCTCTTCCGGGACAGGGAATGAGGGTGAAGCTTTCTTT